This note documents a single TCR beta chain sequence. As yet, its antigen is unknown. A multiplex PCR was run with 60 Vbeta primers and 13 Jbeta primers. Repertoires were generated with immunoSEQ multiplex PCR, while TCRdb's copy carries only in-frame clones and drops some. The sample lists about 190,000 clones; around 80% were seen once. Between the trimmed V and J ends, which lost 1 base and 1 base, there was a span of 4 bases. Germline V gene sequence: CDR1 SGHVS, CDR2 FNYEAQ. CDR3 length: 14 amino acids. This sample is drawn from a study of cytomegalovirus exposure and HLA in healthy donors. General study findings and limits: The study recorded around 160 TCR beta chains that were cytomegalovirus-associated.

Donors in the study were healthy people who gave bone marrow. The chain carries TRBV7-6 and TRBJ2-2, with D unresolved. Sequencing was performed on PBMCs. The TCR sequence derives from a man aged 35 to 55 in good health and CMV-seropositive. CDR3 in DNA: TGTGCCAGCAGCTTAGGCAGGAACACCGGGGAGCTGTTTTTT. Amino acid sequence: CASSLGRNTGELFF.